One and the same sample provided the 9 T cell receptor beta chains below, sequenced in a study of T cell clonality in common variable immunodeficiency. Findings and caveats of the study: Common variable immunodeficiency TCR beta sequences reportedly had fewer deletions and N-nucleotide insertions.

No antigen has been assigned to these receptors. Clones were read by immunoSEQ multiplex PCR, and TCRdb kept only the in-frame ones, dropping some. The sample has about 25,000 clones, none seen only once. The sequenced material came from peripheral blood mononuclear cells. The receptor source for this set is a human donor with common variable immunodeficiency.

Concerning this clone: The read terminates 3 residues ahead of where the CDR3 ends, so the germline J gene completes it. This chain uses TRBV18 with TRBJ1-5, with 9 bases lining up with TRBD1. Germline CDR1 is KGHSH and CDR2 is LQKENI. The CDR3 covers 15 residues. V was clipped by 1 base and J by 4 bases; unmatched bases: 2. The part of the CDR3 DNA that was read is TGTGCCAGCTCACCACAGACAGGGGGAAATCAGCCC. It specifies CASSPQTGGNQP. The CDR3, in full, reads CASSPQTGGNQPQHF.

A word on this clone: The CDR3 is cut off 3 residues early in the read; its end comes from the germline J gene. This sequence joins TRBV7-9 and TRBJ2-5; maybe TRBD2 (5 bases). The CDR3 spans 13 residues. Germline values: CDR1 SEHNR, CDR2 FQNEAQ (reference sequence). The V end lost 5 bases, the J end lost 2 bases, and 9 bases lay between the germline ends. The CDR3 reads CASSTSEQETQYF. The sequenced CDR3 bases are TGTGCCAGCAGCACTAGTGAGCAAGAGACC.

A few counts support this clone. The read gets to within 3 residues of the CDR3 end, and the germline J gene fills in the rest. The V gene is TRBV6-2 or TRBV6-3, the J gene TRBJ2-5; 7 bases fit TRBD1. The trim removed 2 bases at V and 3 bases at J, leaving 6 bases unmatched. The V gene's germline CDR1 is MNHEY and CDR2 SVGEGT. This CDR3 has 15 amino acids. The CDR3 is CASSYAGTAKETQYF. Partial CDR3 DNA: TGTGCCAGCAGTTACGCCGGGACAGCCAAAGAGACC.

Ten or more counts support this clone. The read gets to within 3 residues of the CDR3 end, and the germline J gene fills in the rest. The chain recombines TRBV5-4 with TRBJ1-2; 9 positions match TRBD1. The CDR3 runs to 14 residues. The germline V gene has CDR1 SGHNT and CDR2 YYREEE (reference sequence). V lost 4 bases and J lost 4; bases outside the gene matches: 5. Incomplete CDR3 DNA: TGTGCCAGCAGCCCGGGGACAGGGAGCTATGGC. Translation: CASSPGTGSYG. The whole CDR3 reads CASSPGTGSYGYTF. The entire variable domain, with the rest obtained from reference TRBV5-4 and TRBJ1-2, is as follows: ETGVTQSPTHLIKTRGQQVTLRCSSQSGHNTVSWYQQALGQGPQFIFQYYREEENGRGNFPPRFSGLQFPNYSSELNVNALELDDSALYLCASSPGTGSYGYTFGSGTRLTVV.

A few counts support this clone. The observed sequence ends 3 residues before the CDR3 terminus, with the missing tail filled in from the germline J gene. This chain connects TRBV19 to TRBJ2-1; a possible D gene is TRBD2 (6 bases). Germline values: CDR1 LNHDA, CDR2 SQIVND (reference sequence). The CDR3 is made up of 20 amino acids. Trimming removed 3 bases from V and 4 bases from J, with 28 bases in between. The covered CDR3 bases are TGTGCCAGTAGTATTCGGCTAACTAGCCGACCCGTCCGAATTTACAATGAG. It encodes CASSIRLTSRPVRIYNE. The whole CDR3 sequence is CASSIRLTSRPVRIYNEQFF. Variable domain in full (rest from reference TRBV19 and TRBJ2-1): DGGITQSPKYLFRKEGQNVTLSCEQNLNHDAMYWYRQDPGQGLRLIYYSQIVNDFQKGDIAEGYSVSREKKESFPLTVTSAQKNPTAFYLCASSIRLTSRPVRIYNEQFFGPGTRLTVL.

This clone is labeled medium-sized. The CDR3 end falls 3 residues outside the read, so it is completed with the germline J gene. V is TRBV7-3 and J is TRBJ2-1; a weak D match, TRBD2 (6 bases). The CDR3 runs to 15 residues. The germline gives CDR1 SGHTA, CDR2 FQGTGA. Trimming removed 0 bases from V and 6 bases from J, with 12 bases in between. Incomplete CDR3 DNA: TGTGCCAGCAGCTTAACTCGGGAGCTAGCCAATGAG. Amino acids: CASSLTRELANE. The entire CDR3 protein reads CASSLTRELANEQFF. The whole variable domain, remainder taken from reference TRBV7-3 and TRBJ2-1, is GAGVSQTPSNKVTEKGKYVELRCDPISGHTALYWYRQSLGQGPEFLIYFQGTGAADDSGLPNDRFFAVRPEGSVSTLKIQRTERGDSAVYLCASSLTRELANEQFFGPGTRLTVL.

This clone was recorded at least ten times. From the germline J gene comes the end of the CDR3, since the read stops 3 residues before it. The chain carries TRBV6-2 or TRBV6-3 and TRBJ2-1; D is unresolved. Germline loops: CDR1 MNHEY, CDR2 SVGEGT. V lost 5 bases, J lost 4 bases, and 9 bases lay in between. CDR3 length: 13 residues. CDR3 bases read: TGTGCCAGCAGTAAAACCAGTTACAATGAG. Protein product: CASSKTSYNE. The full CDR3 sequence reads CASSKTSYNEQFF.

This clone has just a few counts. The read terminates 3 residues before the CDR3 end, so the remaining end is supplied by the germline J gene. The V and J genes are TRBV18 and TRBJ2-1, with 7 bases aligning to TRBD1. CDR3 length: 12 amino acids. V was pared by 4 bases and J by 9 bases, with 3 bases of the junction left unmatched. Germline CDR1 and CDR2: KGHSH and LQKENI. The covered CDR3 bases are TGTGCCAGCTCACGAAGGGACAGTGAG. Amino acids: CASSRRDSE. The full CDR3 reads CASSRRDSEQFF.

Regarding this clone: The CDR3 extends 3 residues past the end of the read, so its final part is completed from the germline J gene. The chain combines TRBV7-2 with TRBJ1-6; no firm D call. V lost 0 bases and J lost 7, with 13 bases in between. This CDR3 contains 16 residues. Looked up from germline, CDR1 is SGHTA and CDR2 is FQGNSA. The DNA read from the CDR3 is TGTGCCAGCAGCTTAGCGTGGAGGGCACCCAATTCACCC. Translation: CASSLAWRAPNSP. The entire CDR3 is CASSLAWRAPNSPLHF.